This T cell receptor beta chain originates from a study of beta chain features in type 1 diabetes. Broader study findings: The similarity of naive, central memory and Treg TCRB repertoires appeared greater among patients than among healthy donors.

This clone was seen a single time. Its specificity is unknown. The CDR3 extends over 14 amino acids. Germline CDR1 reads WSHSY; CDR2 reads SAAADI. The V end lost 7 bases, the J end lost 2 bases, and 14 bases lay between the germline ends. Sequencing targeted expressed TCRB transcripts, as all isolated RNA had been reverse transcribed. Here immunoSEQ multiplex PCR was the method, and the copy in TCRdb shows in-frame clones only, minus some. The sample lists around 12,000 clones, 35% to 55% occurring once. The gene calls are TRBV10-2 and TRBJ2-5; a possible D gene is TRBD2 (7 bases). Specimen: stem cell memory CD4+ T cells from blood. This receptor was taken from a man in his late teens or twenties in good health. CDR3 nucleotides: TGCGCCAGCATTGGGGGGGCCTTACAAGAGACCCAGTACTTC. Translating it yields CASIGGALQETQYF.